This entry describes one TCR beta chain. Each CDR3 protein is one row after TCRdb ran MiXCR on the RT-PCR reads. The sample has 550,000 to 750,000 distinct CDR3 sequences; 13% to 15% are singletons. The CDR3 has 14 residues. CDR1 and CDR2 from the germline V gene are DFQATT and SNEGSKA (reference sequence). V was trimmed by 3 bases and J by 4 bases, leaving 13 bases between them. The material sequenced was memory CD4+ T cells from blood. The chain joins TRBV20-1 to TRBJ2-1, with D hard to call. This TCR derives from a female donor in good health, serving as a healthy control. The CDR3 protein is CSASEAVGYNEQFF. The CDR3 nucleotides read TGCAGTGCTAGCGAAGCAGTAGGGTACAATGAGCAGTTCTTC.